A selection of T cell receptor beta chains follows, all from one sample in a study of shared clonotypes between healthy human individuals. The protocol was immunoSEQ multiplex PCR, while the TCRdb copy is restricted to in-frame clones and leaves out a portion. The table lists 2 million to 2.5 million clones, approximately 96% of them singletons, with 0.1% to 0.15% in the top ten. Sequenced input: naive CD4+ T cells sorted from blood. Every receptor here comes from a man younger than 35 in good health. CDR3s leave out the opening cysteine and the closing phenylalanine or tryptophan.

TRBJ2-7 TRBV5-1 ASSLGDRGNEQY
TRBJ2-1 TRBV6-6 ASSYPVGALYNEQF
TRBJ1-3 TRBV28 ASSFRVTISGNTIY
TRBJ1-4 TRBV19 ASSIVGQENEKLF
TRBJ2-2 TRBV9 ASSVGQGVGTGELF
TRBJ2-1 TRBV28 ASRSRQAPSYNEQF
TRBJ2-1 TRBV5-4 ASSLLHRVRNEQF
TRBJ2-7 TRBV15 ATSRDNTRGYEQY
TRBJ2-5 TRBV2 ASSEGRQGETQY
TRBJ2-1 TRBV18 ASSPYVAGRPHNEQF
TRBJ2-7 TRBV6-5 ASSYNGYEQY
TRBJ1-1 TRBV28 ASSFRQNTEAF
TRBJ2-1 TRBV30 AWSSGTSYNEQF
TRBJ2-3 TRBV10-3 AISPTSTSTDTQY
TRBJ2-2 TRBV5-1 ASSWAAGDTGELF
TRBJ1-2 TRBV28 ASSSTGGGPYGYT
TRBJ2-7 TRBV13 ASSQGLAGVVVDEQY
TRBJ2-1 TRBV2 ASSDSSFLLNENNEQF
TRBJ1-4 TRBV7-2 ASSHGRRDRGHEKLF
TRBJ2-7 TRBV5-6 ASSSRQGAYEQY
TRBJ2-5 TRBV2 ASSEPRGAQETQY
TRBJ1-1 TRBV7-2 ASSSGPDSHTEAF
TRBJ1-5 TRBV6-5 ASSYSTLGRPQH
TRBJ2-7 TRBV30 AWSVLGDAYEQY
TRBJ2-7 TRBV11-2 ASSPGSTYEQY
TRBJ2-3 TRBV30 AWSVGSGTDTQY
TRBJ2-2 TRBV7-2 ASSLASLAIRTGELF
TRBJ2-5 TRBV5-4 ASSPPSRGGQETQY
TRBJ1-2 TRBV30 AWRPGGGGYT